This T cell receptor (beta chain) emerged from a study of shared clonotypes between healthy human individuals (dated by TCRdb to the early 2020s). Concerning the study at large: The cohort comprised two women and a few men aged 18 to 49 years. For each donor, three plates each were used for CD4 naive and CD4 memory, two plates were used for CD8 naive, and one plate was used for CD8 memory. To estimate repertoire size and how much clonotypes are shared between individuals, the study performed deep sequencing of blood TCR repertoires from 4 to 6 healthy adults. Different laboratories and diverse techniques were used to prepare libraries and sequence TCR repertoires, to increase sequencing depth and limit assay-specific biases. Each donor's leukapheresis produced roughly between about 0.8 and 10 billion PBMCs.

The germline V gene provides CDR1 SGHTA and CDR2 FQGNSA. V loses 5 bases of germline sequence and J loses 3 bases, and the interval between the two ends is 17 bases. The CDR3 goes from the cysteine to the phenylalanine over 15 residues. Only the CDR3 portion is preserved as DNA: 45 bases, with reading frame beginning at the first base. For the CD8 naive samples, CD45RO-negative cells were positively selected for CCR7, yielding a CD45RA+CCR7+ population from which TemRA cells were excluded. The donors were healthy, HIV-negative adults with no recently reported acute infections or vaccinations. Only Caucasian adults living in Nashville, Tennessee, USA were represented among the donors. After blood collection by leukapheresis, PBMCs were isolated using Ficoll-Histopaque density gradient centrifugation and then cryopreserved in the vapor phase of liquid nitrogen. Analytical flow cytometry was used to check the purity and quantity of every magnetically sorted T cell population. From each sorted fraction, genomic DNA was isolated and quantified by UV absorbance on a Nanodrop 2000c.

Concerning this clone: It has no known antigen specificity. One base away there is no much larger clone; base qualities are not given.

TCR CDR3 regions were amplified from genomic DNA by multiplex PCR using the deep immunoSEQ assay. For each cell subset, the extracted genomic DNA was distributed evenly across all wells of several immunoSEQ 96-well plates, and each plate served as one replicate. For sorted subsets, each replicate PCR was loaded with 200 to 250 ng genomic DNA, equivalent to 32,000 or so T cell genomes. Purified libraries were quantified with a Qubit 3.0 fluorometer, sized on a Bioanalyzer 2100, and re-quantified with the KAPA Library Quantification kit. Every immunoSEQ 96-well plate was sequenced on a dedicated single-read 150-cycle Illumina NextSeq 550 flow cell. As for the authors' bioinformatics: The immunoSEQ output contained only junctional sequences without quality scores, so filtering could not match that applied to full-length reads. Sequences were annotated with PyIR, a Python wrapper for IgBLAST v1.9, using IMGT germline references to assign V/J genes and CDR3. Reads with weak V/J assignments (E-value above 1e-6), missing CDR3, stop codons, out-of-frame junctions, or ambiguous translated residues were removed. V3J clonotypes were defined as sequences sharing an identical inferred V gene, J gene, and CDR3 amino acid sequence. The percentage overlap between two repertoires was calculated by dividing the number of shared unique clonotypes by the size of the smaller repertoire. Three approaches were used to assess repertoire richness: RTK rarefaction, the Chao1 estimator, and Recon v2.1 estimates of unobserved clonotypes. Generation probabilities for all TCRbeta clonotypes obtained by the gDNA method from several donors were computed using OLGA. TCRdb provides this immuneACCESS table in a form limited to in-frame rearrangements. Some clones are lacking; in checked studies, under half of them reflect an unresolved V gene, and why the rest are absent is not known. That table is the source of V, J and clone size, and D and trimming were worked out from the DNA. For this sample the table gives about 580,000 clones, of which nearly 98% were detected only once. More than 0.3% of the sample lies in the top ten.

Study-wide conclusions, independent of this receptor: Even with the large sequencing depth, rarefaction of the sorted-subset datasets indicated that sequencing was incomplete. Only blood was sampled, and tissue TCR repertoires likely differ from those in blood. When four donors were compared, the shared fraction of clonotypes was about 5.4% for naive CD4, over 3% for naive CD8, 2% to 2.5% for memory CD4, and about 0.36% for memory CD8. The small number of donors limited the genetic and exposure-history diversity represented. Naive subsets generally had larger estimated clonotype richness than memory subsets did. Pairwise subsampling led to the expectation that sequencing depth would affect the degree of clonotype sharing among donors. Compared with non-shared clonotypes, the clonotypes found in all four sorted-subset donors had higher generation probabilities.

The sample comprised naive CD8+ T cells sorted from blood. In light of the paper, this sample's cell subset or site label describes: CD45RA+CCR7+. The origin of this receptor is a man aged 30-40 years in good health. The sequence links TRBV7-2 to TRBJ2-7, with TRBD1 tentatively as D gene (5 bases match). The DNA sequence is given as TGTGCCAGCAGCGAGATAGGGGCGAATGACTACGAGCAGTACTTC. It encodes CASSEIGANDYEQYF.